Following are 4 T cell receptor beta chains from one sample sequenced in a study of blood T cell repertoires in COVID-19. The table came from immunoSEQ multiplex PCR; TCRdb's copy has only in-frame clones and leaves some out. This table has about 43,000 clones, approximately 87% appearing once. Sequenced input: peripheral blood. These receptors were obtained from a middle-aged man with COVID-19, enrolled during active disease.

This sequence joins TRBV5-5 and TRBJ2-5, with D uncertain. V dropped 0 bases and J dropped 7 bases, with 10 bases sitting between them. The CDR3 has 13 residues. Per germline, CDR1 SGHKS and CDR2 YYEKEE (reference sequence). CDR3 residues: CASSLGLLGTQYF. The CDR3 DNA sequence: TGTGCCAGCAGCTTGGGACTCCTCGGGACCCAGTACTTC.

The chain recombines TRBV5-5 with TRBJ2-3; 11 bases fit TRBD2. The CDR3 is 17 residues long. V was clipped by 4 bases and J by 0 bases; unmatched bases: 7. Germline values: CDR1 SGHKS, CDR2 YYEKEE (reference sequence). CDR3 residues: CASSPGLAGRSTDTQYF. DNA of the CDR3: TGTGCCAGCAGCCCCGGACTAGCGGGTAGAAGCACAGATACGCAGTATTTT.

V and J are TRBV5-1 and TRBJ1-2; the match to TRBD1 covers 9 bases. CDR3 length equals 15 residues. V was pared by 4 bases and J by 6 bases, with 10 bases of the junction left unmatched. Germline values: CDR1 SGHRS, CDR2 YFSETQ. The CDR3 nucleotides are TGCGCCAGCAGCGTAGGACAGGGGAGTACAAATGGCTACACCTTC. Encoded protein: CASSVGQGSTNGYTF.

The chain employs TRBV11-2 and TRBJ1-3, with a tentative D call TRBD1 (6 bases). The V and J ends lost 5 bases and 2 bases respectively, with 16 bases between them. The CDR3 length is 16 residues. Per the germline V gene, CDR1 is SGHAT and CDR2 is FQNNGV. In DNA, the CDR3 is TGTGCCAGCAGCAAAGACAGGATTTCGACTGGAAACACCATATATTTT. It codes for CASSKDRISTGNTIYF.